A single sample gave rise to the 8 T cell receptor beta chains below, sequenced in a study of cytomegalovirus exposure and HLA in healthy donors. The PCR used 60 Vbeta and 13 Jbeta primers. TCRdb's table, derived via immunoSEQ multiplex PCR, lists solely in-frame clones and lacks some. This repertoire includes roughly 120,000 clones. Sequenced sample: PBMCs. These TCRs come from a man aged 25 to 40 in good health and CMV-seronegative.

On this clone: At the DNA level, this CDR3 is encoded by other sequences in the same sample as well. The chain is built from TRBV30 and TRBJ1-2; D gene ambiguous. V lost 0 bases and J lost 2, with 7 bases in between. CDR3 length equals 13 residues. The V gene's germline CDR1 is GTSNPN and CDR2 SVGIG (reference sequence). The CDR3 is CAWSVQANYGYTF. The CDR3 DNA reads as TGTGCCTGGAGTGTCCAGGCAAACTATGGCTACACCTTC.

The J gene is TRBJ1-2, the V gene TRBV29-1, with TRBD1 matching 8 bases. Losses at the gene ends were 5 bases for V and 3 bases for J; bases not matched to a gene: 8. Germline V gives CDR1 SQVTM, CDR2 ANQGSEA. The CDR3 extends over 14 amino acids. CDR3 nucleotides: TGCAGCGTTCTCGACAGGGGCGGCGACTATGGCTACACCTTC. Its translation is CSVLDRGGDYGYTF.

CDR3: CASRPEGDTQYF. CDR3 nucleotide sequence: TGTGCCAGCAGGCCCGAGGGAGATACGCAGTATTTT. V is TRBV4-2 and J is TRBJ2-3, with D possibly matching TRBD2 (5 bases). The CDR3 totals 12 residues. V was shortened by 6 bases and J by 5 bases, with 9 bases between the two germline ends. Germline CDR1 and CDR2: LGHNA and YNFKEQ.

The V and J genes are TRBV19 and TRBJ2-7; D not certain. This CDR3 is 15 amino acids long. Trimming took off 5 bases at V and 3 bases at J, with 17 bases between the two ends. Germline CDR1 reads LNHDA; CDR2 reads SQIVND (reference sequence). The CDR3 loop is CASSPNLGQFYEQYF. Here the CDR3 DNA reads TGTGCCAGTAGTCCTAATCTGGGCCAGTTCTACGAGCAGTACTTC. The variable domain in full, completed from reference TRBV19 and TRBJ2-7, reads DGGITQSPKYLFRKEGQNVTLSCEQNLNHDAMYWYRQDPGQGLRLIYYSQIVNDFQKGDIAEGYSVSREKKESFPLTVTSAQKNPTAFYLCASSPNLGQFYEQYFGPGTRLTVT.

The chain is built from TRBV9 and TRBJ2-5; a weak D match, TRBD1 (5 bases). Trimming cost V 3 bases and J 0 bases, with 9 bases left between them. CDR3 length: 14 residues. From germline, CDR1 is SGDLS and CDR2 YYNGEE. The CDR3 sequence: CASSDDSDQETQYF. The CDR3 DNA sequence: TGTGCCAGCAGCGACGACAGTGACCAAGAGACCCAGTACTTC.

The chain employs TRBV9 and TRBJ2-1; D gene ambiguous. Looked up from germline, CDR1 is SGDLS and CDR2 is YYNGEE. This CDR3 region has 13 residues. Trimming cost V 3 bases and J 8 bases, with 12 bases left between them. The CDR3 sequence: CASSEYLTDEQFF. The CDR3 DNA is TGTGCCAGCAGCGAGTACTTAACGGATGAGCAGTTCTTC.

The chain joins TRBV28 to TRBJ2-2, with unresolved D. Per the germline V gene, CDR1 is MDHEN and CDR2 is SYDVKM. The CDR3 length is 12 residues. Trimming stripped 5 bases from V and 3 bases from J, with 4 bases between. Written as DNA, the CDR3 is TGTGCCAGCAGTCTTTACACCGGGGAGCTGTTTTTT. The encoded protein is CASSLYTGELFF.

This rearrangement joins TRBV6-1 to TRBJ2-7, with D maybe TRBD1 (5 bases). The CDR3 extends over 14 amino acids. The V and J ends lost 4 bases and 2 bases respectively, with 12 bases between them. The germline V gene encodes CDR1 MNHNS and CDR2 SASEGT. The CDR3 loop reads CASSGSGRAYEQYF. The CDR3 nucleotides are TGTGCCAGCAGTGGGTCTGGCAGGGCCTACGAGCAGTACTTC.